Listed here are 6 T cell receptor beta chains from one sample, sequenced in a study of blood T cell repertoires in COVID-19. Clones were sequenced by immunoSEQ multiplex PCR, and TCRdb holds only the in-frame ones, with some missing. The sample carries 87,000 or so clones, about four fifths recorded once. Sequenced: peripheral blood. These receptor sequences come from a woman in her seventies with acute or convalescent COVID-19.

The genes are TRBV6-6 and TRBJ1-1; a weak D match, TRBD1 (5 bases). The germline V and J ends were trimmed by 6 bases and 8 bases, with 13 bases remaining between them. Germline-derived CDR1 and CDR2 are MNHNY and SVGAGI (reference sequence). The CDR3 totals 12 residues. CDR3 DNA: TGTGCCAGCAGCAACCTGGGGCGCGAAGCTTTCTTT. It encodes CASSNLGREAFF.

The gene calls are TRBV24-1 and TRBJ2-5, with D possibly being TRBD2 (6 bases). V lost 10 bases and J 7 bases, leaving 18 bases between the germline ends. The germline V gene encodes CDR1 KGHDR and CDR2 SFDVKD. The CDR3 is 13 residues long. CDR3 nucleotides: TGTGCCACTTCCCCGGGAGATACCGGGACCCAGTACTTC. Residues: CATSPGDTGTQYF.

V and J are TRBV11-3 and TRBJ2-7; D ambiguous. Trimming removed 5 bases from V and 2 bases from J, with 13 bases in between. The CDR3 loop spans 14 amino acids. Germline CDR1 is SGHNT and CDR2 is YENEEA. CDR3 amino acids: CASSLDNPTYEQYF. CDR3 sequence (DNA): TGTGCCAGCAGCCTCGACAACCCAACCTACGAGCAGTACTTC. Full variable domain (outside the CDR3, taken from reference TRBV11-3 and TRBJ2-7): EAGVVQSPRYKIIEKKQPVAFWCNPISGHNTLYWYLQNLGQGPELLIRYENEEAVDDSQLPKDRFSAERLKGVDSTLKIQPAELGDSAVYLCASSLDNPTYEQYFGPGTRLTVT.

The genes are TRBV5-4 and TRBJ1-5; D unresolved. Germline V gives CDR1 SGHNT, CDR2 YYREEE (reference sequence). V was shortened by 8 bases and J by 5 bases, with 14 bases between the two germline ends. CDR3 length: 13 amino acids. CDR3 residues: CASSTGSDQPQHF. CDR3 nucleotide sequence: TGTGCCAGTAGTACGGGGTCAGATCAGCCCCAGCATTTT.

V is TRBV10-1 and J is TRBJ2-1; D possibly corresponds to TRBD1 (6 bases). V gave up 2 bases and J gave up 8 bases, with 10 bases separating them. Germline V gene sequence: CDR1 WNHNN, CDR2 SYGVQD (reference sequence). The CDR3 has 13 residues. The DNA for the CDR3 is TGCGCCAGCAGTGAGGCAGGGGCCGATGAGCAGTTCTTC. Its protein is CASSEAGADEQFF.

This clone was recorded a few times. The CDR3 DNA is TGTGCCAGCAGCCAAGGGGGACAGGCGGATTTTAACTATGGCTACACCTTC. Translating it yields CASSQGGQADFNYGYTF. This chain connects TRBV14 to TRBJ1-2; 8 bases align to TRBD1. In germline, CDR1 is SGHDN, CDR2 FVKESK. Trimming at V came to 1 base and at J to 1 base, leaving 8 bases not matched to a gene. The CDR3 has 17 residues.